This TCR beta chain stems from a study of tumor-infiltrating lymphocytes in primary liver carcinoma. In the case of this clonotype: Its antigen remains unidentified. The CDR3 does not close with the conserved phenylalanine or tryptophan, likely indicating a read error.

The authors made TCR beta cDNA from around 500 ng total RNA with a constant-region primer. Researchers made the TCR beta libraries by running three nested multiplex PCR rounds with slightly modified ARM-PCR. It was with TRBV1-TRBV30 forward primers and a C-beta reverse primer that the first two PCR rounds were run, at around 11 cycles each. Using its own MiXCR run on the multiplex PCR reads, TCRdb lists one record per CDR3 protein. Of just over 300,000 distinct CDR3 sequences detected, around three fifths appear once; the ten largest clones hold about a sixth. General study results and limits: Blood fell significantly below tumors in its top-250-clone fraction (p = 0.039). Among the pair types, tumor region pairs showed more overlap than tumor-adjacent and tumor-blood pairs.

Germline DNA was also extracted, and blood RNA was taken from unsorted whole blood. Chronic HBV infection, which was untreated, was present in the patients. The collection of roughly 3.7 milliliters of peripheral blood preceded surgery. The CDR3 has 14 amino acids. V was cut by 2 bases and J by 4 bases, with 9 bases left in between. What was sequenced was peripheral blood. This receptor was identified in a woman between 25 and 40 years old with primary liver carcinoma and hepatitis B virus infection. The chain combines TRBV12-3 or TRBV12-4 with TRBJ1-5; no definite D call. DNA for the CDR3: TGTGCCAGCAGTTTAACATTCGGGAATCAGCCCCAGCATCTT. This gives the protein CASSLTFGNQPQHL.